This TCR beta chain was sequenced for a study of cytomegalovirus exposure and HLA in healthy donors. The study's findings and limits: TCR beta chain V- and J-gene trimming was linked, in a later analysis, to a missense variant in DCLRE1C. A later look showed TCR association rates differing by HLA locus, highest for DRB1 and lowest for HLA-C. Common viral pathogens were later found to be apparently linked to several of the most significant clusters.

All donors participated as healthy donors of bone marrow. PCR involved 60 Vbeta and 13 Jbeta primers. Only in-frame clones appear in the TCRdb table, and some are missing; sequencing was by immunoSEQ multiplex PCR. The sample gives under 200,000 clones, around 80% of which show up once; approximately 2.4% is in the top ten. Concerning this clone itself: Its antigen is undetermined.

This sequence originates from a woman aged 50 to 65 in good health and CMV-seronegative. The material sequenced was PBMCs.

The DNA for the CDR3 is TGTGCCAGCTCACCAGGGACAGGGGGTGAAAAACTGTTTTTT. As protein: CASSPGTGGEKLFF. The J gene is TRBJ1-4, the V gene TRBV18, with 11 bases lining up with TRBD1. Losses at the gene ends were 2 bases for V and 7 bases for J; bases not matched to a gene: 0. This CDR3 spans 14 amino acids. Germline loops: CDR1 KGHSH, CDR2 LQKENI.